This T cell receptor (beta chain) was documented in a study of CD8 T cells in ankylosing spondylitis. The germline V gene encodes CDR1 SGHRS and CDR2 YFSETQ. J was trimmed by 5 bases and V by 4 bases; bases with no gene match: 5. The CDR3 loop spans 15 amino acids. Via MiXCR, TCRdb re-called the 5' RACE reads, giving one row per CDR3 protein. The table has roughly 700,000 distinct CDR3 sequences, over 15% seen once. Study-level results: Apparently characteristic of ankylosing spondylitis blood was a TCR beta motif (under ten highly homologous variants).

This clonotype turned up a few times. Antigen: not known. J is TRBJ2-1 and V is TRBV5-1, with TRBD2 matching over 11 bases. What was sequenced was blood, either unsorted or a sorted T cell fraction (not recorded which). The TCR comes from a male donor with ankylosing spondylitis. The DNA of the CDR3 is TGCGCCAGCAGCCCCTCGGGACTAGCGGACAATGAGCAGTTCTTC. It codes for CASSPSGLADNEQFF.